This paragraph reports one T cell receptor beta chain. Libraries were prepared by immunoSEQ multiplex PCR; TCRdb keeps only in-frame clonotypes and omits some of them. The sample has 300,000 to 450,000 clones, 89% seen once. This entry is derived from a study of blood T cell repertoires in COVID-19. About the study: Italy, Spain and the United States were the sources of the convalescent and acute COVID-19 samples. From T cells, B-cell-depleted T cells, or PBMCs came the material, which was cDNA or gDNA.

V lost 1 base and J 7 bases, leaving 9 bases between the germline ends. CDR3 length: 13 residues. Germline values: CDR1 SGHRS, CDR2 YFSETQ. The Seattle site enrolled patients during active infection and followed them longitudinally. The TCR originated in a woman aged 25-40 years with COVID-19, enrolled during active disease. The chain couples TRBV5-1 to TRBJ2-1; D unclear. The sequenced material came from peripheral blood. The CDR3 is CASSLFSQNEQFF. CDR3 bases: TGCGCCAGCAGCTTGTTTTCCCAGAATGAGCAGTTCTTC.